This T cell receptor (beta chain) was found in a study of blood T cell repertoires in COVID-19. Study-level background: The cDNA or gDNA used as material had been derived from T cells, B-cell-depleted T cells, or PBMCs.

Trimming cost V 6 bases and J 7 bases; bases outside gene matches: 7. Germline loops: CDR1 MDHEN, CDR2 SYDVKM. This CDR3 comprises 14 residues. Data came from immunoSEQ multiplex PCR; TCRdb stores just in-frame clones and leaves some out. The sample yields around 320,000 clones, under 90% seen once. In this sample, this clone turned up once. This sequence was found in a woman in her forties or fifties who had been exposed to COVID-19. The chain combines TRBV28 with TRBJ1-5; 9 bases are shared with TRBD1. The sample taken for sequencing was PBMCs or T cells enriched from blood (not recorded which). The CDR3 DNA is TGTGCCAGCAGCCGACTTGGGACAGGGCAGCCCCAGCATTTT. It yields the protein CASSRLGTGQPQHF.